The clone carrying this TCR beta chain was observed many times. Its specificity is not known. For TCRbeta, the library was prepared with unique molecular identifiers. A single record per CDR3 protein comes from TCRdb applying MiXCR to the PCR reads. Among tens of thousands of distinct CDR3 sequences listed, 5.5% to 7.5% were seen once. This sample was included in a study of T-cell reconstitution after alpha-beta-depleted transplantation in children. Broader study findings: Elevated TCRbeta diversity at day 60 was traced, in some patients, to surviving recipient T cells and thymic progenitors. T-cell counts and diversity at one year post-transplant came mainly from newly produced T cells.

V lost 0 bases, J lost 5 bases, and 11 bases lay in between. The CDR3 is 15 amino acids. Per germline, CDR1 SGHRS and CDR2 YFSETQ. This receptor was taken from a female patient younger than 10 who had a stem cell transplant for aplastic anemia, so the T cells may come from the graft donor. The starting material was PBMCs, mostly from graft donor cells, obtained 60 days after TCRalphabeta/CD19-depleted stem cell transplant. The genes are TRBV5-1 and TRBJ1-4; D uncertain. The CDR3 region has the DNA TGCGCCAGCAGCTTGGCCGGCCTTCGGAATGAAAAACTGTTTTTT. This gives the protein CASSLAGLRNEKLFF.